Below, one T cell receptor (beta chain) is given with its context. Libraries were prepared by immunoSEQ multiplex PCR; TCRdb keeps only in-frame clonotypes and omits some of them. The sample has roughly 130,000 clones, 75% to 95% seen once. The sample originates from a study of control samples from healthy donors and cancer patients. The CDR3 has 11 amino acids. Trimming left V 5 bases short and J 4 bases short, with 5 bases between. The sample was blood. The chain recombines TRBV12-3 or TRBV12-4 with TRBJ1-1; D is undetermined. This receptor was obtained from a man aged 18 to 30 in good health. CDR3 loop: CASSAFTEAFF. For the CDR3, the DNA is TGTGCCAGCAGTGCGTTCACTGAAGCTTTCTTT.